This TCR beta chain was captured by sequencing in a study of blood T cell repertoires in COVID-19. Study-level background: Sites in the United States, Italy and Spain provided acute and convalescent COVID-19 samples. Sources were T cells, B-cell-depleted T cells, or PBMCs; the material itself was cDNA or gDNA.

This CDR3 is built from 13 residues. Germline V gene lookup returns CDR1 SQVTM and CDR2 ANQGSEA. The germline V and J ends were trimmed by 4 bases and 4 bases, with 11 bases remaining between them. The assay was immunoSEQ multiplex PCR, and TCRdb's table has in-frame clones only and misses some. The sample has around 94,000 clones, approximately 86% seen once. The sequence derives from a man older than 75 with acute or convalescent COVID-19. The J gene is TRBJ2-1, the V gene TRBV29-1; a possible D gene is TRBD2 (5 bases). Material: peripheral blood. The CDR3 coding sequence is TGCAGCGTTGGGGCGGACTGGTACAATGAGCAGTTCTTC. This encodes CSVGADWYNEQFF.